These 27 T cell receptor beta chains were all obtained from the same sample, sequenced in a study of blood T cell repertoires in COVID-19 (TCRdb year 2020). Library preparation was by the immunoSEQ multiplex PCR assay. As stored in TCRdb, this immuneACCESS dataset retains in-frame rearrangements with V and J assigned. A fraction of the clones does not appear; measured against another copy, unresolved V genes explain less than half of the discrepancy, and the remainder lacks a known reason. This sample comprises about 260,000 clones, about 87% of them detected only once. Of the sample, over 8.5% is held by the ten largest clones. Sequencing was done on a sample of peripheral blood. The receptor set was obtained from a human donor in a cohort sampled during active COVID-19.

A single count supports this clone. V is TRBV11-3 and J is TRBJ2-3; the D is unclear. This CDR3 is built from 15 residues. Germline CDR1 is SGHNT and CDR2 is YENEEA. The germline V and J ends were trimmed by 5 bases and 1 base, with 13 bases remaining between them. The CDR3 reads CASSQAGSGTDTQYF. CDR3 sequence (DNA): TGTGCCAGCAGCCAAGCTGGTTCGGGCACAGATACGCAGTATTTT.

The V and J genes are TRBV28 and TRBJ1-5; weak D call: TRBD1 (5 bases). Germline assignment: CDR1 MDHEN and CDR2 SYDVKM. V was cut by 5 bases and J by 8 bases, with 13 bases left in between. The CDR3 is 13 amino acids. The CDR3 is CASSRQFWEPQHF. The DNA for the CDR3 is TGTGCCAGCAGTCGACAGTTTTGGGAGCCCCAGCATTTT.

The chain carries TRBV6-6 and TRBJ1-1; tentative D call: TRBD1 (6 bases). Germline CDR1 and CDR2: MNHNY and SVGAGI (reference sequence). V gave up 7 bases and J gave up 0 bases, with 12 bases separating them. This CDR3 region has 14 residues. CDR3 sequence (DNA): TGTGCCAGCACTATGGGACACCTGAACACTGAAGCTTTCTTT. Its translation is CASTMGHLNTEAFF.

This chain uses TRBV6-5 with TRBJ1-2; D remains ambiguous. Germline V gene data show CDR1 as MNHEY and CDR2 as SVGAGI. V shed 2 bases and J shed 4 bases, with 17 bases lying between them. The CDR3 spans 16 residues. In nucleotides, the CDR3 is TGTGCCAGCAGTTACCAACAGACCCTAACGACCTATGGCTACACCTTC. This gives the protein CASSYQQTLTTYGYTF.

The genes are TRBV24-1 and TRBJ1-1; D is perhaps TRBD1 (5 bases). With 6 bases removed from V and 4 bases from J, the gap between germline ends came to 11 bases. The CDR3 contains 13 residues. Germline V gives CDR1 KGHDR, CDR2 SFDVKD. The CDR3 is CATSNPGSTEAFF. The CDR3 DNA follows: TGTGCCACCAGTAACCCAGGGTCCACTGAAGCTTTCTTT.

The rearrangement links TRBV24-1 to TRBJ2-3; 13 bases map to TRBD2. The CDR3 is 14 amino acids. J was trimmed by 1 base and V by 10 bases; bases with no gene match: 1. Per germline, CDR1 KGHDR and CDR2 SFDVKD. CDR3 in amino acids: CATGLAGGTDTQYF. The DNA for the CDR3 is TGTGCCACTGGACTAGCGGGGGGCACAGATACGCAGTATTTT.

The chain recombines TRBV14 with TRBJ2-2, with TRBD2 matching over 7 bases. Germline V gives CDR1 SGHDN, CDR2 FVKESK. Germline trimming cut 0 bases from V and 5 bases from J; bases unmatched to any gene: 9. The CDR3 is made up of 17 amino acids. The CDR3 DNA sequence: TGTGCCAGCAGCCAAGATCGCAGGCTAGCGGAAACCGGGGAGCTGTTTTTT. This encodes CASSQDRRLAETGELFF.

V gene TRBV5-1 combines with J gene TRBJ1-1, with D uncertain. CDR3 size: 14 residues. Between the trimmed V and J ends, which lost 1 base and 4 bases, there was a span of 11 bases. In germline, CDR1 is SGHRS, CDR2 YFSETQ. CDR3 nucleotide sequence: TGCGCCAGCAGCTTGACCGGGGTGGTCACTGAAGCTTTCTTT. It codes for CASSLTGVVTEAFF. Combining the CDR3 with reference TRBV5-1 and TRBJ1-1 gives the whole variable domain KAGVTQTPRYLIKTRGQQVTLSCSPISGHRSVSWYQQTPGQGLQFLFEYFSETQRNKGNFPGRFSGRQFSNSRSEMNVSTLELGDSALYLCASSLTGVVTEAFFGQGTRLTVV.

This sequence joins TRBV21-1 and TRBJ1-2. TRBV21-1 is a listed pseudogene. The CDR3 has 15 residues. The CDR3 protein is CASSKAGGLDYGYTF. CDR3 sequence (DNA): TGTGCCAGCAGCAAAGCTGGGGGGTTAGACTATGGCTACACCTTC.

The chain has TRBV4-2 and TRBJ2-5; possible D gene TRBD2, 6 bases. CDR1 and CDR2 (germline): LGHNA, YNFKEQ. Trimming stripped 0 bases from V and 2 bases from J, with 13 bases between. The CDR3 extends over 16 amino acids. CDR3 protein: CASSQDRGDLQETQYF. The CDR3 DNA sequence: TGTGCCAGCAGCCAAGATCGCGGGGACTTACAAGAGACCCAGTACTTC.

About this clone: Additional DNA sequences in this sample encode the identical CDR3. The V gene is TRBV7-9, the J gene TRBJ1-4; 11 bases are a match to TRBD1. With V trimmed by 3 bases and J by 8 bases, 2 bases remained unmatched. Germline V gene sequence: CDR1 SEHNR, CDR2 FQNEAQ (reference sequence). The CDR3 spans 14 residues. The CDR3 reads CASSFGTGGEKLFF. The CDR3 nucleotides read TGTGCCAGCAGCTTTGGGACAGGGGGGGAAAAACTGTTTTTT.

The chain employs TRBV5-5 and TRBJ2-5, with 13 bases aligning to TRBD2. Trimming took 1 base from V and 4 from J; bases not matched to a gene: 1. The germline V gene has CDR1 SGHKS and CDR2 YYEKEE (reference sequence). This CDR3 is built from 15 residues. The CDR3 sequence is CASSLWTSGGETQYF. CDR3 sequence (DNA): TGTGCCAGCAGCTTGTGGACTAGCGGGGGAGAGACCCAGTACTTC. The full variable domain, rest sourced from reference TRBV5-5 and TRBJ2-5, is DAGVTQSPTHLIKTRGQQVTLRCSPISGHKSVSWYQQVLGQGPQFIFQYYEKEERGRGNFPDRFSARQFPNYSSELNVNALLLGDSALYLCASSLWTSGGETQYFGPGTRLLVL.

The chain is built from TRBV6-5 and TRBJ1-5, with 11 bases identical to TRBD1. Unmatched junction bases numbered 7, after V lost 4 bases and J lost 5 bases. The germline gives CDR1 MNHEY, CDR2 SVGAGI. This CDR3 region has 16 residues. CDR3 sequence reads: CASSLDGQGAYQPQHF. The DNA for the CDR3 is TGTGCCAGCAGTTTGGACGGACAGGGGGCCTATCAGCCCCAGCATTTT.

The rearrangement joins TRBV6-6 to TRBJ2-3, with TRBD1 identical over 7 bases. V trimming: 6 bases; J trimming: 2 bases; junction bases outside the gene matches: 8. CDR1 and CDR2 from the germline V gene are MNHNY and SVGAGI (reference sequence). The CDR3 spans 15 residues. The CDR3 DNA sequence: TGTGCCAGCAGCCAGACAGGGAGCCCCACAGATACGCAGTATTTT. Amino acid sequence: CASSQTGSPTDTQYF.

The chain recombines TRBV6-2 or TRBV6-3 with TRBJ1-1; D gene unclear. V lost 6 bases, J lost 5 bases, and 7 bases lay in between. Germline V CDR1 and CDR2: MNHEY, SVGEGT. The CDR3 has 11 residues. The CDR3, as DNA: TGTGCCAGCAGCCTCGGGACTGAAGCTTTCTTT. This sequence encodes CASSLGTEAFF.

CDR3 loop: CASSLDGGLGTDTQYF. Here the CDR3 DNA reads TGTGCCAGCAGCTTGGATGGGGGCCTGGGGACAGATACGCAGTATTTT. The chain employs TRBV5-4 and TRBJ2-3, with D tentatively TRBD1 (6 bases). Germline CDR1 is SGHNT and CDR2 is YYREEE (reference sequence). V lost 0 bases to trimming and J lost 3 bases, with 14 bases between them. The CDR3 runs 16 residues. The full variable domain, in which reference TRBV5-4 and TRBJ2-3 provide the parts outside the CDR3, is ETGVTQSPTHLIKTRGQQVTLRCSSQSGHNTVSWYQQALGQGPQFIFQYYREEENGRGNFPPRFSGLQFPNYSSELNVNALELDDSALYLCASSLDGGLGTDTQYFGPGTRLTVL.

The V call is TRBV11-1, the J call TRBJ2-3, with 7 bases that match TRBD2. The trim removed 2 bases at V and 5 bases at J, leaving 10 bases unmatched. Per germline, CDR1 SGHAT and CDR2 FQDESV (reference sequence). The CDR3 consists of 16 residues. CDR3 amino acids: CASSLSRAGAVDTQYF. The CDR3 nucleotides read TGTGCCAGCAGCTTAAGCCGGGCGGGAGCTGTAGATACGCAGTATTTT.

The chain joins TRBV9 to TRBJ1-2, with unresolved D. CDR3 size: 17 residues. Trimming left V 4 bases short and J 2 bases short, with 21 bases between. From germline, CDR1 is SGDLS and CDR2 YYNGEE. For the CDR3, the DNA is TGTGCCAGCAGCTCTAGGCTCTCCCCCCATGGGAACTATGGCTACACCTTC. Its translation: CASSSRLSPHGNYGYTF.

This clone was seen more than once but under ten times. The chain combines TRBV5-1 with TRBJ2-7; perhaps TRBD1 as D (5 bases). The V gene lost 2 bases and the J gene lost 2 bases, with 11 bases spanning the gap. Germline CDR1 reads SGHRS; CDR2 reads YFSETQ. The CDR3 is made up of 14 amino acids. The CDR3 DNA follows: TGCGCCAGCAGCTTACAAACAGGAGCCTACGAGCAGTACTTC. Translating it yields CASSLQTGAYEQYF.

This clone appeared once. The rearrangement uses TRBV21-1 and TRBJ2-7; the table calls TRBD2, which could not be checked here. TRBV21-1 is assigned pseudogene status. There are 16 residues in the CDR3. CDR3 nucleotides: TGTGCCAGCAGCCGGAGTCTAGCGGGAGGAGGCTACGAGCAGTACTTC. It codes for CASSRSLAGGGYEQYF.

As DNA, the CDR3 is TGTGCCAGCAGTGAAAACTGGACAGGGGCCAATCCAGCAACTAATGAAAAACTGTTTTTT. It encodes CASSENWTGANPATNEKLFF. The chain combines TRBV6-1 with TRBJ1-4; 9 bases match TRBD1. CDR3 length equals 20 residues. V was pared by 2 bases and J by 0 bases, with 13 bases of the junction left unmatched. Germline V lookup: CDR1 MNHNS, CDR2 SASEGT.

In regard to this clone: The sample holds other DNA sequences that translate to the same CDR3. The chain has TRBV14 and TRBJ2-7; 12 positions match TRBD1. With 4 bases clipped from V and 4 bases from J, the junction kept 5 bases outside the gene matches. Germline V gene lookup returns CDR1 SGHDN and CDR2 FVKESK. The CDR3 extends over 15 amino acids. Here the CDR3 DNA reads TGTGCCAGCAGCCTCCCGGGACAGGGGGCTTACGAGCAGTACTTC. Translated: CASSLPGQGAYEQYF.

The chain uses TRBV29-1 and TRBJ1-1; D is uncertain. The germline gives CDR1 SQVTM, CDR2 ANQGSEA. This CDR3 is 12 amino acids long. Trimming took 3 bases from V and 8 from J, leaving 13 bases between them. CDR3 nucleotide sequence: TGCAGCGTTGAGCGGGAAAAAAAAGAAGCTTTCTTT. Translating gives CSVEREKKEAFF.

The count of this clone is one. This sequence joins TRBV19 and TRBJ1-2, with 7 bases identical to TRBD1. The CDR3 extends over 16 amino acids. Germline V gene sequence: CDR1 LNHDA, CDR2 SQIVND (reference sequence). With V trimmed by 3 bases and J by 3 bases, 10 bases remained unmatched. For the CDR3, the DNA is TGTGCCAGTAGTATTTCTCGGACAGGCCTATACTATGGCTACACCTTC. Amino acids: CASSISRTGLYYGYTF.

The rearrangement uses TRBV6-2 or TRBV6-3 and TRBJ1-1, with D unresolved. This CDR3 is built from 17 residues. V was cut by 5 bases and J by 1 base, with 20 bases left in between. CDR1 and CDR2 from the germline V gene are MNHEY and SVGEGT. CDR3 loop: CASSPQVGRSANTEAFF. As DNA, the CDR3 is TGTGCCAGCAGTCCCCAGGTTGGAAGAAGTGCGAACACTGAAGCTTTCTTT.

V gene TRBV9 combines with J gene TRBJ2-1, with 11 bases identical to TRBD2. CDR3 size: 18 residues. Germline V gene lookup returns CDR1 SGDLS and CDR2 YYNGEE. J gave up 2 bases and V 0 bases, and 7 bases lay outside the gene matches. CDR3 sequence reads: CASSVGVAGGLTYNEQFF. The CDR3 DNA is TGTGCCAGCAGCGTAGGGGTAGCGGGGGGGCTAACCTACAATGAGCAGTTCTTC. Using reference TRBV9 and TRBJ2-1 for the parts outside the CDR3, the full variable domain is DSGVTQTPKHLITATGQRVTLRCSPRSGDLSVYWYQQSLDQGLQFLIQYYNGEERAKGNILERFSAQQFPDLHSELNLSSLELGDSALYFCASSVGVAGGLTYNEQFFGPGTRLTVL.

The chain couples TRBV9 to TRBJ2-7; tentatively, D is TRBD2 (6 bases). V shed 4 bases and J shed 0 bases, with 14 bases lying between them. The CDR3 runs 15 residues. CDR1 and CDR2 from the germline V gene are SGDLS and YYNGEE. This chain's CDR3 is CASSLGTSSSYEQYF. As DNA, the CDR3 is TGTGCCAGCAGCCTAGGGACTTCCTCCTCCTACGAGCAGTACTTC.